A single sample is the source of the 8 T cell receptor beta chains below, sequenced in a study of blood T cell repertoires in COVID-19. Sequenced by immunoSEQ multiplex PCR; TCRdb stores in-frame clones only, minus some. The sample lists about 210,000 clones; approximately 90% were seen once. Sequencing used peripheral blood. These receptors were obtained from a woman aged 40 to 50 with acute or convalescent COVID-19.

The V gene is TRBV10-3, the J gene TRBJ1-5; 7 bases map to TRBD1. Per germline, CDR1 ENHRY and CDR2 SYGVKD. The trim removed 2 bases at V and 0 bases at J, leaving 1 base unmatched. CDR3 size: 15 residues. The CDR3 reads CAISEGQDSNQPQHF. The CDR3 nucleotides read TGTGCCATCAGTGAGGGACAGGATAGCAATCAGCCCCAGCATTTT.

The chain recombines TRBV9 with TRBJ2-5; 11 positions agree with TRBD1. Looked up from germline, CDR1 is SGDLS and CDR2 is YYNGEE. The CDR3 consists of 17 residues. J was trimmed by 5 bases and V by 4 bases; bases with no gene match: 13. The CDR3 coding sequence is TGTGCCAGCAGCCCTAACCCTGGGACAGGGGGTGAGGAGACCCAGTACTTC. It yields the protein CASSPNPGTGGEETQYF. The whole variable domain, filled in from reference TRBV9 and TRBJ2-5, reads DSGVTQTPKHLITATGQRVTLRCSPRSGDLSVYWYQQSLDQGLQFLIQYYNGEERAKGNILERFSAQQFPDLHSELNLSSLELGDSALYFCASSPNPGTGGEETQYFGPGTRLLVL.

The CDR3 DNA reads TGTGCCAGCAGTGAGTTGGCGGCTATTTCGAACACTGAAGCTTTCTTT. Amino acids: CASSELAAISNTEAFF. The chain has TRBV2 and TRBJ1-1; D remains unclear. This CDR3 comprises 16 residues. From germline, CDR1 is SNHLY and CDR2 FYNNEI. Trimming pared 3 bases from V and 1 base from J, leaving 15 bases between.

The chain links TRBV6-6 to TRBJ1-2; D might be TRBD1 (6 bases). The CDR3 extends over 13 amino acids. V shed 5 bases and J shed 3 bases, with 10 bases lying between them. The germline gives CDR1 MNHNY, CDR2 SVGAGI (reference sequence). CDR3 amino acids: CASSTGLDYGYTF. The DNA for the CDR3 is TGTGCCAGCAGTACAGGGTTAGACTATGGCTACACCTTC.

The chain carries TRBV5-1 and TRBJ1-6; the D gene is possibly TRBD1 (5 bases). The CDR3 extends over 16 amino acids. CDR1 SGHRS and CDR2 YFSETQ come from the germline V gene. The germline V and J ends were trimmed by 4 bases and 10 bases, with 21 bases remaining between them. As DNA, the CDR3 is TGCGCCAGCAGCCTACGCTCGGAAGGGGCCGGCTCACCCCTCCACTTT. It encodes CASSLRSEGAGSPLHF. Full variable domain (rest looked up from reference TRBV5-1 and TRBJ1-6): KAGVTQTPRYLIKTRGQQVTLSCSPISGHRSVSWYQQTPGQGLQFLFEYFSETQRNKGNFPGRFSGRQFSNSRSEMNVSTLELGDSALYLCASSLRSEGAGSPLHFGNGTRLTVT.

The V call is TRBV7-8, the J call TRBJ1-5, with D perhaps matching TRBD1 (5 bases). Germline V lookup: CDR1 SGHVS, CDR2 FQNEAQ. The V gene lost 5 bases and the J gene lost 0 bases, with 11 bases spanning the gap. The CDR3 consists of 15 residues. CDR3 coding DNA: TGTGCCAGCAGCGCACAGGTTTATAGCAATCAGCCCCAGCATTTT. It yields the protein CASSAQVYSNQPQHF.

This clone was counted once. This chain joins TRBV19 and TRBJ2-2, with a weak D call TRBD2 (5 bases). The V gene's germline CDR1 is LNHDA and CDR2 SQIVND (reference sequence). This CDR3 has 17 residues. V was trimmed by 5 bases and J by 1 base, leaving 17 bases between them. CDR3 sequence (DNA): TGTGCCAGTAGTTCAGTGACTAAAGCGGTGAACACCGGGGAGCTGTTTTTT. It encodes CASSSVTKAVNTGELFF.

The CDR3: CASSPTGGFGYTF. The DNA of the CDR3 is TGTGCCAGCTCACCGACAGGGGGCTTTGGCTACACCTTC. The V call is TRBV18, the J call TRBJ1-2; 10 bases align to TRBD1. CDR3 length: 13 amino acids. Germline CDR1 and CDR2: KGHSH and LQKENI. V trimming: 3 bases; J trimming: 7 bases; junction bases outside the gene matches: 2.